A selection of T cell receptor beta chains follows, all from one sample in a study of T-cell reconstitution after alpha-beta-depleted transplantation in children. MiXCR was run by TCRdb on the PCR reads, yielding one entry per CDR3 protein. Here the sample spans a few hundred thousand distinct CDR3 sequences, 16% being singletons. Specimen: PBMCs, mostly from graft donor cells, collected 360 days after TCRalphabeta/CD19-depleted stem cell transplant. The receptors originated from a boy younger than two who had a stem cell transplant for Wiskott-Aldrich syndrome, so the T cells may come from the graft donor. CDR3s include the opening cysteine and the closing phenylalanine or tryptophan. The D gene is left open where the match is weak. Not all rows give a size; the values are once, few, many and, for expanded clones, a class.

j_call: TRBJ2-5
v_call: TRBV7-4
d_call: -
clone_size: -
cdr3_nt: TGTGCCAGCAACCTCCCCGAGGGGTACTACCAAGAGACCCAGTACTTC
cdr3_aa: CASNLPEGYYQETQYF

j_call: TRBJ2-1
v_call: TRBV30
d_call: -
clone_size: -
cdr3_nt: TGTGCCTGGAGCCAGGGACGTTATCAGGGCTCCTACAATGAGCAGTTCTTC
cdr3_aa: CAWSQGRYQGSYNEQFF

j_call: TRBJ2-1
v_call: TRBV5-1
d_call: TRBD1
clone_size: -
cdr3_nt: TGCGCCAGCAACCGACAGGGTCACAATGAGCAGTTCTTC
cdr3_aa: CASNRQGHNEQFF

j_call: TRBJ2-7
v_call: TRBV12-3/TRBV12-4
d_call: TRBD1
clone_size: many
cdr3_nt: TGTGCCAGCAGTCCCTGGGACAGTCACGAGCAGTACTTC
cdr3_aa: CASSPWDSHEQYF

j_call: TRBJ2-5
v_call: TRBV11-2
d_call: TRBD1
clone_size: many
cdr3_nt: TGTGCCAGCAGCTTAGGCCAGGGGGCTGGGGAGACCCAGTACTTC
cdr3_aa: CASSLGQGAGETQYF

j_call: TRBJ2-1
v_call: TRBV20-1
d_call: TRBD2
clone_size: -
cdr3_nt: TGCAGTGCTAGACTCCTAGCGGGGGGACTCATTGGGGGCAATGAGCAGTTCTTC
cdr3_aa: CSARLLAGGLIGGNEQFF

j_call: TRBJ1-5
v_call: TRBV28
d_call: TRBD1
clone_size: many
cdr3_nt: TGTGCCAGCAGAGGACAGGCTGGGAGCAATCAGCCCCAGCATTTT
cdr3_aa: CASRGQAGSNQPQHF

j_call: TRBJ2-3
v_call: TRBV3-1
d_call: -
clone_size: -
cdr3_nt: TGTGCCAGCAGCCAAGAGATTAGCAACACAGATACGCAGTATTTT
cdr3_aa: CASSQEISNTDTQYF

j_call: TRBJ2-7
v_call: TRBV15
d_call: -
clone_size: few
cdr3_nt: TGTGCCACCAGCAGTCCCTCCGGTGGCTCCTACGAGCAGTACTTC
cdr3_aa: CATSSPSGGSYEQYF

j_call: TRBJ2-7
v_call: TRBV29-1
d_call: -
clone_size: -
cdr3_nt: TGCAGCGCTACTAGCTCCGGCTACGAGCAGTACTTC
cdr3_aa: CSATSSGYEQYF

j_call: TRBJ2-5
v_call: TRBV21-1
d_call: -
clone_size: few
cdr3_nt: TGTGCCAGCAGCAAAGGCCAAGAGGTCGAGACCCAGTACTTC
cdr3_aa: CASSKGQEVETQYF

j_call: TRBJ2-1
v_call: TRBV20-1
d_call: TRBD1
clone_size: few
cdr3_nt: TGCAGTGCTAGAGATTTCAGGACAGGGACATACAATGAGCAGTTCTTC
cdr3_aa: CSARDFRTGTYNEQFF

j_call: TRBJ1-2
v_call: TRBV20-1
d_call: TRBD1
clone_size: few
cdr3_nt: TGCAGTGCTAGAGATATAGGGGGCCCGACCTATGGCTACACCTTC
cdr3_aa: CSARDIGGPTYGYTF

j_call: TRBJ2-3
v_call: TRBV28
d_call: -
clone_size: few
cdr3_nt: TGTGCCAGCAGCCCCCTGATGGAGTCGCAGTATTTT
cdr3_aa: CASSPLMESQYF

j_call: TRBJ2-7
v_call: TRBV5-1
d_call: TRBD2
clone_size: -
cdr3_nt: TGCGCCAGCAGCTTGGGTTTCCTAGCGGGATCCCACGAGCAGTACTTC
cdr3_aa: CASSLGFLAGSHEQYF

j_call: TRBJ1-1
v_call: TRBV6-5
d_call: -
clone_size: -
cdr3_nt: TGTGCCAGCAGCCCCTACGCTTACACTGAAGCTTTCTTT
cdr3_aa: CASSPYAYTEAFF

j_call: TRBJ2-2
v_call: TRBV14
d_call: -
clone_size: few
cdr3_nt: TGTGCCAGCAGCCTCCAGTGGAACACCGGGGAGCTGTTTTTT
cdr3_aa: CASSLQWNTGELFF

j_call: TRBJ2-1
v_call: TRBV14
d_call: TRBD1
clone_size: few
cdr3_nt: TGTGCCAGCAGCCAGACAGGGATTCTTAGAAATGAGCAGTTCTTC
cdr3_aa: CASSQTGILRNEQFF

j_call: TRBJ1-2
v_call: TRBV7-8
d_call: -
clone_size: -
cdr3_nt: TGTGCCAGCAGCTTAGTCCTCGGGACATCCTATGGCTACACCTTC
cdr3_aa: CASSLVLGTSYGYTF

j_call: TRBJ2-2
v_call: TRBV10-1
d_call: TRBD2
clone_size: -
cdr3_nt: TGCGCCAGCTCGACCGCGGGAGTCAGGACCGGGGAGCTGTTTTTT
cdr3_aa: CASSTAGVRTGELFF

j_call: TRBJ2-1
v_call: TRBV30
d_call: TRBD2
clone_size: -
cdr3_nt: TGTGCCTGGAGTGTGGGTAGCGGGGGGTACAATGAGCAGTTCTTC
cdr3_aa: CAWSVGSGGYNEQFF

j_call: TRBJ2-3
v_call: TRBV5-1
d_call: -
clone_size: few
cdr3_nt: TGCGCCAGCACACCTACAGGTCCAGATACGCAGTATTTT
cdr3_aa: CASTPTGPDTQYF

j_call: TRBJ2-1
v_call: TRBV12-3/TRBV12-4
d_call: TRBD2
clone_size: few
cdr3_nt: TGTGCCAGCAGTTTGGTAGCGGGAGGGCCAAGACCGTTCTTC
cdr3_aa: CASSLVAGGPRPFF

j_call: TRBJ2-3
v_call: TRBV15
d_call: -
clone_size: -
cdr3_nt: TGTGCCACCAGCAGAGATGTCGGGCTCCCGGGGGATACGCAGTATTTT
cdr3_aa: CATSRDVGLPGDTQYF

j_call: TRBJ2-5
v_call: TRBV7-7
d_call: -
clone_size: -
cdr3_nt: TGTGCCAGCAGCCGCAGTGGGGTGCCCCAAGAGACCCAGTACTTC
cdr3_aa: CASSRSGVPQETQYF

j_call: TRBJ2-1
v_call: TRBV25-1
d_call: TRBD2
clone_size: few
cdr3_nt: TGTGCCAGCAGTGAATGGGGCGGGGGGCTCTCCTACAATGAGCAGTTCTTC
cdr3_aa: CASSEWGGGLSYNEQFF

j_call: TRBJ2-2
v_call: TRBV7-9
d_call: TRBD2
clone_size: -
cdr3_nt: TGTGCCAGCAGCTTATTTAGCGGGAGCGCGAACACCGGGGAGCTGTTTTTT
cdr3_aa: CASSLFSGSANTGELFF

j_call: TRBJ1-6
v_call: TRBV28
d_call: -
clone_size: -
cdr3_nt: TGTGCCAGCAGTTCTGGACCCATAGGGCCCCTCCACTTT
cdr3_aa: CASSSGPIGPLHF

j_call: TRBJ1-2
v_call: TRBV12-3/TRBV12-4
d_call: TRBD1
clone_size: few
cdr3_nt: TGTGCCAGCAGTAGGGGACAGAACTATGGCTACACCTTC
cdr3_aa: CASSRGQNYGYTF

j_call: TRBJ2-3
v_call: TRBV6-2/TRBV6-3
d_call: -
clone_size: -
cdr3_nt: TGTGCCAGCAGTTACACAATGTGGGTAACAGATACGCAGTATTTT
cdr3_aa: CASSYTMWVTDTQYF

j_call: TRBJ1-2
v_call: TRBV4-2
d_call: TRBD1
clone_size: -
cdr3_nt: TGTGCCAGCAGCCAAGATGGTACAGGGGGTGACTATGGCTACACCTTC
cdr3_aa: CASSQDGTGGDYGYTF

j_call: TRBJ2-7
v_call: TRBV20-1
d_call: TRBD1
clone_size: few
cdr3_nt: TGCAGTGCTACCCGGGACAGGGGACTAGAAGAGCAGTACTTC
cdr3_aa: CSATRDRGLEEQYF

j_call: TRBJ2-7
v_call: TRBV12-3/TRBV12-4
d_call: -
clone_size: -
cdr3_nt: TGTGCCAGCAGTTTTAACTTGGGAAGCGACGAGCAGTACTTC
cdr3_aa: CASSFNLGSDEQYF